Each of the 22 T cell receptor beta chains below was sequenced from the same sample in a study of beta chain features in type 1 diabetes. These receptors are not linked to any known antigen. Findings and caveats of the study: In all four CD4+ subsets, TCRB CDR3 length was significantly, moderately reduced in type 1 diabetes.

cDNA synthesis used the whole RNA isolate, giving expressed TCRB sequences. Some clones are missing from TCRdb's copy, which holds only in-frame ones; the method was immunoSEQ multiplex PCR. Of some 660,000 clones listed, more than 13% were seen once; the top ten hold 0.04%. Input material: naive CD4+ T cells from blood. The receptor set was obtained from a man younger than 35 with type 1 diabetes.

J is TRBJ2-7 and V is TRBV7-9, with 9 bases fitting TRBD1. Germline V lookup: CDR1 SEHNR, CDR2 FQNEAQ (reference sequence). The CDR3 is made up of 14 amino acids. V lost 1 base to trimming and J lost 3 bases; unmatched junction nucleotides: 1. The CDR3 spells CASSLGDRDYEQYF. The CDR3 DNA sequence: TGTGCCAGCAGCTTAGGGGACAGGGACTACGAGCAGTACTTC.

The chain combines TRBV7-9 with TRBJ2-5; perhaps TRBD1 as D (5 bases). CDR3 size: 14 residues. With 4 bases removed from V and 2 bases from J, the gap between germline ends came to 11 bases. Germline CDR1 reads SEHNR; CDR2 reads FQNEAQ (reference sequence). The CDR3 DNA reads as TGTGCCAGCAGCTCGGCTAACAGGCAAGAGACCCAGTACTTC. Protein product: CASSSANRQETQYF.

This clone was picked up a small number of times. This rearrangement joins TRBV7-9 to TRBJ2-7; 8 positions match TRBD1. Per the germline V gene, CDR1 is SEHNR and CDR2 is FQNEAQ (reference sequence). The CDR3 consists of 14 residues. V dropped 3 bases and J dropped 6; count of bases not matched to a gene: 7. This chain's CDR3 is CASSFWTGSGEQYF. Written as DNA, the CDR3 is TGTGCCAGCAGCTTCTGGACAGGGAGCGGCGAGCAGTACTTC.

The chain recombines TRBV25-1 with TRBJ1-1; 9 bases are a match to TRBD1. CDR1 is MGHDK, CDR2 SYGVNS, per germline. The CDR3 is 15 residues long. Trimming cost V 4 bases and J 1 base; bases outside gene matches: 4. CDR3 nucleotide sequence: TGTGCCAGCAGTGGGGGACAGGGCCAGAACACTGAAGCTTTCTTT. Its translation is CASSGGQGQNTEAFF.

V gene TRBV4-1 combines with J gene TRBJ2-7; 9 nucleotides agree with TRBD1. Per germline, CDR1 MGHRA and CDR2 YSYEKL. V lost 3 bases to trimming and J lost 5 bases; unmatched junction nucleotides: 8. The CDR3 is made up of 15 amino acids. The chain's CDR3 is CASSQSQGAGDEQYF. In DNA, the CDR3 is TGCGCCAGCAGCCAGTCACAGGGGGCCGGGGACGAGCAGTACTTC.

This chain joins TRBV27 and TRBJ1-1; D is perhaps TRBD1 (5 bases). Germline values: CDR1 MNHEY, CDR2 SMNVEV (reference sequence). The CDR3 extends over 14 amino acids. Between the trimmed V and J ends, which lost 8 bases and 3 bases, there was a span of 16 bases. The CDR3 loop reads CASSVGPPYTEAFF. CDR3 nucleotides: TGTGCCAGCTCAGTGGGACCTCCTTACACTGAAGCTTTCTTT.

Only a few counts were recorded for this clone. The V call is TRBV25-1, the J call TRBJ2-5; TRBD1 might be the D (6 bases). Germline assignment: CDR1 MGHDK and CDR2 SYGVNS. The CDR3 length is 15 residues. Trimming took 6 bases from V and 0 from J, leaving 14 bases between them. CDR3 sequence reads: CASRPTQGYQETQYF. The DNA for the CDR3 is TGTGCCAGCAGACCTACCCAGGGGTACCAAGAGACCCAGTACTTC.

This clone has a handful of counts. The chain carries TRBV19 and TRBJ2-1; 8 bases map to TRBD1. The CDR3 totals 15 residues. J was trimmed by 8 bases and V by 3 bases; bases with no gene match: 9. Germline loops: CDR1 LNHDA, CDR2 SQIVND (reference sequence). The CDR3 bases are TGTGCCAGTAGTATGGAGACAGGGGCACTCGATGAGCAGTTCTTC. Its translation is CASSMETGALDEQFF.

Worth noting for this clone: Other DNA sequences from this sample encode an identical CDR3 as well. The chain employs TRBV9 and TRBJ1-1; D not resolved. V was cut by 0 bases and J by 0 bases, with 6 bases left in between. The CDR3 sequence is 14 residues long. Germline CDR1 is SGDLS and CDR2 is YYNGEE. CDR3 nucleotides: TGTGCCAGCAGCGTAGGGGATCTGAACACTGAAGCTTTCTTT. It yields the protein CASSVGDLNTEAFF.

V gene TRBV7-2 combines with J gene TRBJ2-4; D assignment may be TRBD1 or TRBD2 (5 bases each). CDR1 SGHTA and CDR2 FQGNSA come from the germline V gene. V lost 2 bases to trimming and J lost 8 bases, with 13 bases between them. The CDR3 sequence is 14 residues long. CDR3 DNA: TGTGCCAGCAGCTTATATAGGGGAGCATACATTCAGTACTTC. It translates to CASSLYRGAYIQYF.

This clone was seen a few times. This chain uses TRBV9 with TRBJ1-3, with D perhaps TRBD1 (5 bases). The CDR3 runs to 15 residues. V was trimmed by 4 bases and J by 2 bases, leaving 13 bases between them. CDR1 and CDR2 from the germline V gene are SGDLS and YYNGEE. CDR3 nucleotide sequence: TGTGCCAGCAGCCCGGGACCAGTGGCTGGAAACACCATATATTTT. It yields the protein CASSPGPVAGNTIYF.

This clone was found a few times. The rearrangement joins TRBV4-2 to TRBJ1-1, with D possibly being TRBD1 (6 bases). The CDR3 contains 16 residues. Trimming removed 4 bases from V and 5 bases from J, with 20 bases in between. Germline CDR1 and CDR2: LGHNA and YNFKEQ. Here the CDR3 DNA reads TGTGCCAGCAGCCGACAGGTGGGGGGAGCAGCAACTGAAGCTTTCTTT. It translates to CASSRQVGGAATEAFF.

This clone was seen a handful of times. The V call is TRBV29-1, the J call TRBJ2-5; maybe TRBD1 (6 bases). V was trimmed by 4 bases and J by 2 bases, leaving 23 bases between them. The CDR3 extends over 17 amino acids. The germline V gene has CDR1 SQVTM and CDR2 ANQGSEA. The DNA of the CDR3 is TGCAGCGTTGCGGGAAGACAGGCGAAACACATGCAAGAGACCCAGTACTTC. This gives the protein CSVAGRQAKHMQETQYF.

The J gene is TRBJ2-2, the V gene TRBV29-1; D is perhaps TRBD1 (6 bases). The CDR3 sequence is 14 residues long. Germline lookup yields CDR1 SQVTM and CDR2 ANQGSEA. With 7 bases removed from V and 0 bases from J, the gap between germline ends came to 12 bases. The CDR3 protein is CSAPGTTNTGELFF. The CDR3 nucleotides are TGCAGCGCTCCCGGGACAACGAACACCGGGGAGCTGTTTTTT.

This clone has just a few counts. This sequence joins TRBV29-1 and TRBJ1-1; 7 bases are a match to TRBD1. Looked up from germline, CDR1 is SQVTM and CDR2 is ANQGSEA. This CDR3 region has 10 residues. V shed 4 bases, J shed 7 bases, and the junction held 0 bases outside the gene matches. The CDR3 coding sequence is TGCAGCGTTGGGGACAGTGAAGCTTTCTTT. It specifies CSVGDSEAFF. Variable domain in full (rest from reference TRBV29-1 and TRBJ1-1): SAVISQKPSRDICQRGTSLTIQCQVDSQVTMMFWYRQQPGQSLTLIATANQGSEATYESGFVIDKFPISRPNLTFSTLTVSNMSPEDSSIYLCSVGDSEAFFGQGTRLTVV.

The rearrangement links TRBV10-3 to TRBJ1-2; TRBD1 is a possible D gene (5 bases). V lost 2 bases to trimming and J lost 6 bases, with 10 bases between them. Germline assignment: CDR1 ENHRY and CDR2 SYGVKD. This CDR3 contains 13 residues. As DNA, the CDR3 is TGTGCCATCAGTGAGCGGGGGACGGATGGCTACACCTTC. It translates to CAISERGTDGYTF.

In its sample, this clone was seen a few times. This chain connects TRBV18 to TRBJ2-2; D gene ambiguous. Germline values: CDR1 KGHSH, CDR2 LQKENI. CDR3 length: 13 amino acids. Trimming took off 1 base at V and 5 bases at J, with 5 bases between the two ends. DNA for the CDR3: TGTGCCAGCTCACCACAGGATACCGGGGAGCTGTTTTTT. It specifies CASSPQDTGELFF. Variable domain in full (rest from reference TRBV18 and TRBJ2-2): NAGVMQNPRHLVRRRGQEARLRCSPMKGHSHVYWYRQLPEEGLKFMVYLQKENIIDESGMPKERFSAEFPKEGPSILRIQQVVRGDSAAYFCASSPQDTGELFFGEGSRLTVL.

The chain joins TRBV30 to TRBJ1-5, with a possible D match to TRBD1 (6 bases). In germline, CDR1 is GTSNPN, CDR2 SVGIG (reference sequence). This CDR3 has 15 amino acids. Trimming left V 0 bases short and J 1 base short, with 10 bases between. CDR3 loop: CAWSVGQGSNQPQHF. CDR3 nucleotide sequence: TGTGCCTGGAGTGTAGGGCAGGGGAGCAATCAGCCCCAGCATTTT.

The V and J genes are TRBV7-2 and TRBJ2-3; TRBD2 matches at 9 bases. Per germline, CDR1 SGHTA and CDR2 FQGNSA. The CDR3 loop spans 15 amino acids. The V segment lost 10 bases and the J segment 4 bases; nucleotides outside the gene matches: 12. CDR3 region: CAIGRGGAGADTQYF. The CDR3 DNA follows: TGTGCCATCGGGCGCGGGGGGGCCGGGGCAGATACGCAGTATTTT.

This chain connects TRBV29-1 to TRBJ1-2; D is ambiguous. V was shortened by 5 bases and J by 3 bases, with 4 bases between the two germline ends. The CDR3 has 10 amino acids. Germline V gives CDR1 SQVTM, CDR2 ANQGSEA. CDR3 coding DNA: TGCAGCGTTACAGACTATGGCTACACCTTC. Amino acids: CSVTDYGYTF.

The chain employs TRBV29-1 and TRBJ2-2; D unresolved. Germline CDR1 reads SQVTM; CDR2 reads ANQGSEA. Trimming removed 5 bases at V and 1 base at J, with 11 bases between. This CDR3 is 14 amino acids long. CDR3 in amino acids: CSVSRTENTGELFF. CDR3 nucleotide sequence: TGCAGCGTTTCTAGGACCGAGAACACCGGGGAGCTGTTTTTT.

This chain connects TRBV4-3 to TRBJ1-5; D is unresolved. The length of the CDR3 is 14 residues. V was trimmed by 0 bases and J by 4 bases, leaving 7 bases between them. Germline V gene lookup returns CDR1 LGHNA and CDR2 YSLEER. The DNA of the CDR3 is TGCGCCAGCAGCCAAGATTTCGCAAATCAGCCCCAGCATTTT. This gives the protein CASSQDFANQPQHF.